This T cell receptor beta chain appears in the sequencing data of a study of T-cell reconstitution after alpha-beta-depleted transplantation in children. Study results and limitations: Counts and diversity of T cells one year after transplant came mostly from newly produced T cells. In patients about two months after transplant, alpha-beta T cells reportedly arose from several hundred expanded graft clones. High day-60 TCRbeta diversity in some patients came from surviving recipient T cells and thymic progenitors.

Per the germline V gene, CDR1 is SGHRS and CDR2 is YFSETQ. The CDR3 has 14 residues. Molecular barcoding with unique molecular identifiers was used for the TCRbeta library. TCRdb itself ran the PCR reads through MiXCR, one entry per CDR3 protein. The top ten hold under 30% of the sample, which has approximately 120,000 distinct CDR3 sequences, roughly 9.7% seen once. A word on this clonotype: Its matching antigen is unknown. Since a much larger clone is just one base distant, this may be a read error.

The source is a girl in the first two years of life who had a stem cell transplant for combined immunodeficiency, so the T cells may come from the graft donor. The chain links TRBV5-1 to TRBJ2-7; 7 nucleotides match TRBD1. The sample consisted of PBMCs, mostly from graft donor cells, taken 180 days after TCRalphabeta/CD19-depleted stem cell transplant. CDR3 sequence reads: CASSAGQASCEQYF. The CDR3 DNA sequence: TGCGCCAGCAGCGCTGGACAGGCATCCTGCGAGCAGTACTTC.